The 8 T cell receptor beta chains listed next were all sequenced from one sample in a study of T cell responses to AZD1222 COVID-19 vaccine. Here immunoSEQ multiplex PCR was the method, and the copy in TCRdb shows in-frame clones only, minus some. The profile shows some 97,000 clones, more than 75% of them singletons. The material sequenced was peripheral blood, taken on day 0 of MenACWY control vaccination. The source of these receptors is an adult in good health.

The CDR3 nucleotides read TGTGCCAGCAGCTCAGGGATGAACACCGGGGAGCTGTTTTTT. Residues: CASSSGMNTGELFF. V gene TRBV3-1 (or the pseudogene TRBV3-2) combines with J gene TRBJ2-2; a weak D match, TRBD1 (5 bases). This CDR3 region has 14 residues. With 5 bases removed from V and 1 base from J, the gap between germline ends came to 8 bases. Per germline, CDR1 LGHDT and CDR2 YNNKEL (reference sequence).

The chain joins TRBV28 to TRBJ1-4; 7 bases line up with TRBD1. V dropped 4 bases and J dropped 0; count of bases not matched to a gene: 11. Germline CDR1 reads MDHEN; CDR2 reads SYDVKM. This CDR3 is built from 18 residues. CDR3 protein: CASSSLRDSLSTNEKLFF. Written as DNA, the CDR3 is TGTGCCAGCAGTTCGCTCCGGGACAGTCTTTCAACTAATGAAAAACTGTTTTTT.

The V call is TRBV6-2 or TRBV6-3, the J call TRBJ2-3; TRBD1 might be the D (5 bases). V lost 6 bases and J lost 0, with 16 bases in between. Germline loops: CDR1 MNHEY, CDR2 SVGEGT. The CDR3 totals 16 residues. CDR3 residues: CASSRTPQVSTDTQYF. CDR3 coding DNA: TGTGCCAGCAGCCGGACACCCCAGGTTAGCACAGATACGCAGTATTTT.

CDR3 in DNA: TGTGCCAGCTCGACGGACGGGAACACTGAAGCTTTCTTT. Translation: CASSTDGNTEAFF. This rearrangement joins TRBV18 to TRBJ1-1; D remains ambiguous. Per the germline V gene, CDR1 is KGHSH and CDR2 is LQKENI. V dropped 6 bases and J dropped 1 base, with 9 bases sitting between them. The CDR3 is 13 amino acids.

This chain joins TRBV28 and TRBJ1-1; the match to TRBD1 covers 9 bases. CDR1 and CDR2 from the germline V gene are MDHEN and SYDVKM. The CDR3 contains 14 residues. After removal of 6 bases from V and 5 bases from J, the junction contained 7 bases not matched to a gene. DNA for the CDR3: TGTGCCAGCAGAGGAGGACAGGGGTATACTGAAGCTTTCTTT. It is translated as CASRGGQGYTEAFF.

The V call is TRBV19, the J call TRBJ1-1, with D possibly being TRBD1 (5 bases). V lost 11 bases and J lost 5, with 15 bases in between. Germline lookup yields CDR1 LNHDA and CDR2 SQIVND (reference sequence). The CDR3 sequence is 12 residues long. The CDR3 loop reads CAVQKGLTEAFF. Written as DNA, the CDR3 is TGTGCCGTTCAGAAGGGGTTAACTGAAGCTTTCTTT.

The chain is built from TRBV27 and TRBJ2-1; D remains unclear. The V gene lost 3 bases and the J gene lost 0 bases, with 6 bases spanning the gap. The germline CDR1 and CDR2 sequences are MNHEY and SMNVEV (reference sequence). The CDR3 runs 14 residues. The CDR3 DNA reads TGTGCCAGCAGTTTGGCTAGCTCCTACAATGAGCAGTTCTTC. Translation gives CASSLASSYNEQFF.

The rearrangement joins TRBV19 to TRBJ1-6; TRBD1 agrees at 10 bases. CDR1 is LNHDA, CDR2 SQIVND, per germline (reference sequence). The CDR3 covers 15 residues. With V trimmed by 5 bases and J by 6 bases, 4 bases remained unmatched. For the CDR3, the DNA is TGTGCCAGTAGTCCCGGGACAGGGGCTAATTCACCCCTCCACTTT. Amino acids: CASSPGTGANSPLHF.